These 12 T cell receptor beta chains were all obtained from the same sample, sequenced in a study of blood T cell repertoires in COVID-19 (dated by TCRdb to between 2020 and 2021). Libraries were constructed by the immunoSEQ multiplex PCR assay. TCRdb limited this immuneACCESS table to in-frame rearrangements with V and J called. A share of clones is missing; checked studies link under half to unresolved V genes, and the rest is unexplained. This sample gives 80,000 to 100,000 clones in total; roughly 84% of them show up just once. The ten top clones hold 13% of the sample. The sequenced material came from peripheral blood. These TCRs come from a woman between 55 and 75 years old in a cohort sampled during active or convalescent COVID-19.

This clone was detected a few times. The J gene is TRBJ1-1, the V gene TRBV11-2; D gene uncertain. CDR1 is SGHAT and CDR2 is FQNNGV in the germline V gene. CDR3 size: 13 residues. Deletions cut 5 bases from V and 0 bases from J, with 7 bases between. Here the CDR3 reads CASSRAVNTEAFF. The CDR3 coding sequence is TGTGCCAGCAGCCGAGCGGTGAACACTGAAGCTTTCTTT.

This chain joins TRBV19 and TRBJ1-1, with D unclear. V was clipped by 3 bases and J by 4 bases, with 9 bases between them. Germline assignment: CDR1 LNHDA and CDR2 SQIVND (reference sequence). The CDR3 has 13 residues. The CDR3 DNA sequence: TGTGCCAGTAGTATGGAGTGGAGCACTGAAGCTTTCTTT. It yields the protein CASSMEWSTEAFF. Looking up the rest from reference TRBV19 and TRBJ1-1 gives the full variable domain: DGGITQSPKYLFRKEGQNVTLSCEQNLNHDAMYWYRQDPGQGLRLIYYSQIVNDFQKGDIAEGYSVSREKKESFPLTVTSAQKNPTAFYLCASSMEWSTEAFFGQGTRLTVV.

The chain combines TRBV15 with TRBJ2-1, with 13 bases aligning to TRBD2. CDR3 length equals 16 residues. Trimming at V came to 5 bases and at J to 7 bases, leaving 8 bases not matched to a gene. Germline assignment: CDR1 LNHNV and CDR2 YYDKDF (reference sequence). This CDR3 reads CATSPLGLAGRNEQFF. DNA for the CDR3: TGTGCCACCAGCCCTCTGGGACTAGCGGGAAGGAATGAGCAGTTCTTC.

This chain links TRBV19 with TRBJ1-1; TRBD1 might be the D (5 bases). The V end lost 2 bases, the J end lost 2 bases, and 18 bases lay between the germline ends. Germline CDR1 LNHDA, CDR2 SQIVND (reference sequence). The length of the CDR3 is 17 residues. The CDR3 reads CASSIMRRGRRNTEAFF. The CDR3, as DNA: TGTGCCAGTAGTATAATGCGTAGGGGAAGGCGTAACACTGAAGCTTTCTTT.

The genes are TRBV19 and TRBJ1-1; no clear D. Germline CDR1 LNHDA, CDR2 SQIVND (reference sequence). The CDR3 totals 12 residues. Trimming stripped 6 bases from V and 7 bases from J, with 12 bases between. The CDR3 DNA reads TGTGCCAGTAGCCCTCGGCCGGGTGAAGCTTTCTTT. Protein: CASSPRPGEAFF. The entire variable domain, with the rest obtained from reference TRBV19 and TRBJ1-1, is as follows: DGGITQSPKYLFRKEGQNVTLSCEQNLNHDAMYWYRQDPGQGLRLIYYSQIVNDFQKGDIAEGYSVSREKKESFPLTVTSAQKNPTAFYLCASSPRPGEAFFGQGTRLTVV.

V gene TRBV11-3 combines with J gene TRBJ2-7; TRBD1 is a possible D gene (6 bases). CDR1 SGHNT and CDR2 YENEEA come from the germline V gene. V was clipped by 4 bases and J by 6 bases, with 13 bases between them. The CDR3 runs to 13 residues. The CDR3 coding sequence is TGTGCCAGCAGCTCCAACAGGGTAGGCGAGCAGTACTTC. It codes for CASSSNRVGEQYF.

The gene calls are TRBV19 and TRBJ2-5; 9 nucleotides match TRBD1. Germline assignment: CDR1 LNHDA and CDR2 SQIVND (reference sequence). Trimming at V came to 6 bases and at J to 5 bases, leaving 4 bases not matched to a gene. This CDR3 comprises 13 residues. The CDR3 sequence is CASSTGGLETQYF. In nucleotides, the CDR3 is TGTGCCAGTAGCACAGGGGGCCTGGAGACCCAGTACTTC. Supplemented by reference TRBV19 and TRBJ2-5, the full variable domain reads DGGITQSPKYLFRKEGQNVTLSCEQNLNHDAMYWYRQDPGQGLRLIYYSQIVNDFQKGDIAEGYSVSREKKESFPLTVTSAQKNPTAFYLCASSTGGLETQYFGPGTRLLVL.

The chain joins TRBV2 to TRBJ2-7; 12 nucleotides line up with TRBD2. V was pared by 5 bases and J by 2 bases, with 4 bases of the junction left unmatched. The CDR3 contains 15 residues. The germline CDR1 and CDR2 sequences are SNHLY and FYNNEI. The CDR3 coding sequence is TGTGCCAGCAGTCCACTAGCGGGAGGACCCTACGAGCAGTACTTC. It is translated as CASSPLAGGPYEQYF.

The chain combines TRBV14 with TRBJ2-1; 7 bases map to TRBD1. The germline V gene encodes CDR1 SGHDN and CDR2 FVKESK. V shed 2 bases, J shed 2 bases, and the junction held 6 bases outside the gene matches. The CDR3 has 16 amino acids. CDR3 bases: TGTGCCAGCAGCCAAAGGGGGCAGCGGACCTACAATGAGCAGTTCTTC. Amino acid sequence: CASSQRGQRTYNEQFF.

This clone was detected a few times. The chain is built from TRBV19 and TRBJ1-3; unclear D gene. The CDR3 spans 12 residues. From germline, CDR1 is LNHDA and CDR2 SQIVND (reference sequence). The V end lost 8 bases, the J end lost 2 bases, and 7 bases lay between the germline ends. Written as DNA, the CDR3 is TGTGCCAGTTCTGGCCCTGGAAACACCATATATTTT. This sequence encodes CASSGPGNTIYF. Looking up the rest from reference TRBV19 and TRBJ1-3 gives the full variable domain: DGGITQSPKYLFRKEGQNVTLSCEQNLNHDAMYWYRQDPGQGLRLIYYSQIVNDFQKGDIAEGYSVSREKKESFPLTVTSAQKNPTAFYLCASSGPGNTIYFGEGSWLTVV.

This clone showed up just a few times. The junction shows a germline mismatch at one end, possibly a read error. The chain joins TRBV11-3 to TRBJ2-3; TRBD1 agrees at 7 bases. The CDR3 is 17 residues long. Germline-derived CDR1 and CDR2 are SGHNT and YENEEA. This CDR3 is CASSLGLTGPSTDTQYF. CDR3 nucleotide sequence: TGTGCCAGCAGTTTAGGCCTGACAGGGCCTAGCACAGATACGCAGTATTTT.

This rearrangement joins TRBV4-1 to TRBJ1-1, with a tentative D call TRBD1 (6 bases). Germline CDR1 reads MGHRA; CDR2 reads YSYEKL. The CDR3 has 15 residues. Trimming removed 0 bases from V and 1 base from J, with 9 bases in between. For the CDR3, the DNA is TGCGCCAGCAGCCAAGATGGACAGAGGAACACTGAAGCTTTCTTT. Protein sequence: CASSQDGQRNTEAFF.